These 2 T cell receptor beta chains originate from one sample sequenced in a study of shared clonotypes between healthy human individuals. Method: immunoSEQ multiplex PCR; TCRdb's copy keeps in-frame clones and lacks some. The sample lists under 1,900,000 clones, 97% to 99% occurring once. The specimen sequenced was naive CD4+ T cells sorted from blood. Documented subset: CD45RA+ positively selected. These receptors were obtained from a man aged 25 to 40 in good health.

This clone was detected once. The V gene is TRBV6-5, the J gene TRBJ2-1; D is ambiguous. The V and J ends lost 4 bases and 3 bases respectively, with 13 bases between them. The length of the CDR3 is 15 residues. Per the germline V gene, CDR1 is MNHEY and CDR2 is SVGAGI. CDR3 sequence (DNA): TGTGCCAGCAGTTTCCTGCCAAATTACTACAATGAGCAGTTCTTC. Amino acids: CASSFLPNYYNEQFF.

This chain links TRBV7-2 with TRBJ2-7; the D gene is possibly TRBD2 (5 bases). Looked up from germline, CDR1 is SGHTA and CDR2 is FQGNSA. V dropped 5 bases and J dropped 0 bases, with 17 bases sitting between them. The CDR3 consists of 16 residues. The CDR3 coding sequence is TGTGCCAGCAGCCTCCTGGCGGGCGGGTCCTCCTACGAGCAGTACTTC. It translates to CASSLLAGGSSYEQYF.